This T cell receptor beta chain was observed in a study of CD8 T cells in ankylosing spondylitis. MiXCR, applied by TCRdb to the 5' RACE reads, yields one record per CDR3 protein. Altogether 200,000 to 300,000 distinct CDR3 sequences are present, 8.2% being singletons, with the ten largest covering around 4.8%. The CDR3 runs to 14 residues. In germline, CDR1 is SGHRS, CDR2 YFSETQ. This clonotype came up many times. Its antigen is undetermined. Mismatch with germline at one junction end may stem from a read error. Overall study results and limits: Within peripheral blood, clones linked to disease were CD8+ and relatively rare.

The sample was blood, either unsorted or a sorted T cell fraction (not recorded which). This receptor was obtained from a female donor with ankylosing spondylitis or in good health (not recorded which). The chain employs TRBV5-1 and TRBJ2-1; 9 bases line up with TRBD2. The CDR3 nucleotides are TGTGCCAGCAGCTTAACTAGCGGGTCTAATGAGCAGTTCTTC. Translated, it gives CASSLTSGSNEQFF.